The rows below give T cell receptor beta chains drawn from one sample of a study of post-analysis software for immune sequencing data. From the PCR reads, TCRdb called clonotypes with MiXCR, one entry per CDR3 protein. The sample yields hundreds of thousands of distinct CDR3 sequences, roughly 27% seen once. The sequenced material came from blood. These receptors were taken from a girl aged 5 to 17 with multiple sclerosis. CDR3s include the opening cysteine and the closing phenylalanine or tryptophan. The D gene is left open where the match is weak. The size of a clone is reported for some rows only, either as once, few or many, or as a class for expanded clones.

j_call: TRBJ2-3; cdr3_length: 16; clone_size: few; d_call: TRBD1; v_call: TRBV10-3; cdr3_nt: TGTGCCATCAGTGGTGGACAGGGGCGCATCCCAGATACGCAGTATTTT; cdr3_aa: CAISGGQGRIPDTQYF
j_call: TRBJ1-2; cdr3_length: 13; clone_size: -; d_call: -; v_call: TRBV12-3/TRBV12-4; cdr3_nt: TGTGCCAGCGGTAGCGTCTCTAACTATGGCTACACCTTC; cdr3_aa: CASGSVSNYGYTF
j_call: TRBJ2-7; cdr3_length: 13; clone_size: -; d_call: TRBD2; v_call: TRBV20-1; cdr3_nt: TGCAGTGCCGAACGAGCCGGGGGGTACGAGCAGTACTTC; cdr3_aa: CSAERAGGYEQYF
j_call: TRBJ2-5; cdr3_length: 14; clone_size: -; d_call: -; v_call: TRBV6-1; cdr3_nt: TGTGCCAGCACGAGACAGAGACTCTCGGGGACCCAGTACTTC; cdr3_aa: CASTRQRLSGTQYF
j_call: TRBJ1-5; cdr3_length: 16; clone_size: -; d_call: TRBD1; v_call: TRBV5-5; cdr3_nt: TGTGCCAGCAGCCCTAGGACAGGGGGGGTCAATCAGCCCCAGCATTTT; cdr3_aa: CASSPRTGGVNQPQHF
j_call: TRBJ2-6; cdr3_length: 15; clone_size: few; d_call: -; v_call: TRBV2; cdr3_nt: TGTGCCAGCAGTGACGGGTATCGTCGGGCCAACGTCCTGACTTTC; cdr3_aa: CASSDGYRRANVLTF
j_call: TRBJ2-4; cdr3_length: 14; clone_size: -; d_call: -; v_call: TRBV7-2; cdr3_nt: TGTGCCAGCAGCCCAGCGACTAGTGGAAACATTCAGTACTTC; cdr3_aa: CASSPATSGNIQYF
j_call: TRBJ2-1; cdr3_length: 17; clone_size: many; d_call: TRBD2; v_call: TRBV6-5; cdr3_nt: TGTGCCAGCACTAACGGGGTAGCGGGGGGGCCCGCGAATGAGCAGTTCTTC; cdr3_aa: CASTNGVAGGPANEQFF
j_call: TRBJ1-6; cdr3_length: 15; clone_size: -; d_call: -; v_call: TRBV6-1; cdr3_nt: TGTGCCAGCAGTGATGGGGGCTCCTATAATTCACCCCTCCACTTT; cdr3_aa: CASSDGGSYNSPLHF
j_call: TRBJ2-5; cdr3_length: 15; clone_size: few; d_call: -; v_call: TRBV20-1; cdr3_nt: TGCAGTGCCGAATCCGGGAAAGGTTCCCGGGAGACCCAGTACTTC; cdr3_aa: CSAESGKGSRETQYF
j_call: TRBJ2-3; cdr3_length: 16; clone_size: -; d_call: TRBD1; v_call: TRBV6-1; cdr3_nt: TGTGCCAGCAGCCAAATCCGGGACAGGCGCACAGATACGCAGTATTTT; cdr3_aa: CASSQIRDRRTDTQYF
j_call: TRBJ1-5; cdr3_length: 16; clone_size: few; d_call: TRBD1; v_call: TRBV20-1; cdr3_nt: TGCAGTGCTAGATCCTCCGGGACAGGGGGTAATCAGCCCCAGCATTTT; cdr3_aa: CSARSSGTGGNQPQHF
j_call: TRBJ2-7; cdr3_length: 15; clone_size: -; d_call: -; v_call: TRBV20-1; cdr3_nt: TGCAGTGCCGGAGGTGGGGTTCTACCCCATGGGGAGCAGTACTTC; cdr3_aa: CSAGGGVLPHGEQYF
j_call: TRBJ1-1; cdr3_length: 12; clone_size: -; d_call: TRBD1; v_call: TRBV28; cdr3_nt: TGTGCCAGCAGGGAGGGGGCGAAGGGAGCTTTCTTT; cdr3_aa: CASREGAKGAFF
j_call: TRBJ2-1; cdr3_length: 12; clone_size: few; d_call: -; v_call: TRBV19; cdr3_nt: TGTGCCAGTACTGACGACGCCTACGAGCAGTTCTTC; cdr3_aa: CASTDDAYEQFF
j_call: TRBJ2-3; cdr3_length: 16; clone_size: -; d_call: -; v_call: TRBV9; cdr3_nt: TGTGCCAGCAGCGTAGGAGAAACCCGGACTCGGGATACGCAGTATTTT; cdr3_aa: CASSVGETRTRDTQYF
j_call: TRBJ2-7; cdr3_length: 14; clone_size: many; d_call: -; v_call: TRBV10-2; cdr3_nt: TGCGCCAGCTCGCCGAAGGGGGGTTCCTACGAGCAGTACTTC; cdr3_aa: CASSPKGGSYEQYF
j_call: TRBJ2-7; cdr3_length: 15; clone_size: -; d_call: -; v_call: TRBV3-1; cdr3_nt: TGTGCCAGCAGCCAAGAGAGGTGGCAGTCCTACGAGCAGTACTTC; cdr3_aa: CASSQERWQSYEQYF
j_call: TRBJ2-2; cdr3_length: 15; clone_size: -; d_call: -; v_call: TRBV7-9; cdr3_nt: TGTGCCAGCAGCTTCGTGGGGGGGCCATCCGGGGAGCTGTTTTTT; cdr3_aa: CASSFVGGPSGELFF
j_call: TRBJ2-1; cdr3_length: 14; clone_size: many; d_call: -; v_call: TRBV20-1; cdr3_nt: TGCAGTGCTAGCGGCCAGGTCTCCTACAATGAGCAGTTCTTC; cdr3_aa: CSASGQVSYNEQFF
j_call: TRBJ2-7; cdr3_length: 15; clone_size: -; d_call: TRBD2; v_call: TRBV27; cdr3_nt: TGTGCCAGCAGACCTAGCGGGAGAGGCTCCTACGAGCAGTACTTC; cdr3_aa: CASRPSGRGSYEQYF
j_call: TRBJ1-1; cdr3_length: 15; clone_size: few; d_call: -; v_call: TRBV4-3; cdr3_nt: TGCGCCAGCAGCCAAGATCTCAGTGGGAACACTGAAGCTTTCTTT; cdr3_aa: CASSQDLSGNTEAFF
j_call: TRBJ2-3; cdr3_length: 15; clone_size: -; d_call: TRBD2; v_call: TRBV7-9; cdr3_nt: TGTGCCAGCAGCTTACGCGGGAGGTCGGCAGATACGCAGTATTTT; cdr3_aa: CASSLRGRSADTQYF
j_call: TRBJ2-7; cdr3_length: 13; clone_size: few; d_call: TRBD2; v_call: TRBV29-1; cdr3_nt: TGCAGCGTTAAAGTAACTAGCGGTTACGAGCAGTACTTC; cdr3_aa: CSVKVTSGYEQYF
j_call: TRBJ1-6; cdr3_length: 15; clone_size: -; d_call: -; v_call: TRBV7-2; cdr3_nt: TGTGCCAGCAGCTTAAGGAGCCTGTACAATTCACCCCTCCACTTT; cdr3_aa: CASSLRSLYNSPLHF
j_call: TRBJ1-4; cdr3_length: 15; clone_size: few; d_call: -; v_call: TRBV7-9; cdr3_nt: TGTGCCAGCACCAAAACCATCGGCCCGGGGGAAAAACTGTTTTTT; cdr3_aa: CASTKTIGPGEKLFF
j_call: TRBJ1-1; cdr3_length: 12; clone_size: -; d_call: -; v_call: TRBV6-2/TRBV6-3; cdr3_nt: TGTGCCAGCAGTTACTCAACAGGCGTAGCTTTCTTT; cdr3_aa: CASSYSTGVAFF
j_call: TRBJ1-5; cdr3_length: 14; clone_size: many; d_call: -; v_call: TRBV29-1; cdr3_nt: TGCAGCGTTGTGGTGGCAGGGCAGAATCAGCCCCAGCATTTT; cdr3_aa: CSVVVAGQNQPQHF
j_call: TRBJ2-3; cdr3_length: 13; clone_size: few; d_call: TRBD2; v_call: TRBV5-1; cdr3_nt: TGCGCCAGCAGCCTCACACTAGCGGATACGCAGTATTTT; cdr3_aa: CASSLTLADTQYF
j_call: TRBJ2-7; cdr3_length: 13; clone_size: few; d_call: -; v_call: TRBV29-1; cdr3_nt: TGCAGCGTCGACGGCCAGGGGTCCTACGAGCAGTACTTC; cdr3_aa: CSVDGQGSYEQYF
j_call: TRBJ2-7; cdr3_length: 13; clone_size: -; d_call: TRBD2; v_call: TRBV6-1; cdr3_nt: TGTGCCAGCAGTCCGGGACTAGAGGTCGCGGGGTACTTC; cdr3_aa: CASSPGLEVAGYF
j_call: TRBJ1-1; cdr3_length: 14; clone_size: -; d_call: -; v_call: TRBV9; cdr3_nt: TGTGCCAGCAGCGTAGACAATAGGAACACTGAAGCTTTCTTT; cdr3_aa: CASSVDNRNTEAFF
j_call: TRBJ2-3; cdr3_length: 14; clone_size: -; d_call: -; v_call: TRBV27; cdr3_nt: TGTGCCAGCACTCCGCCCCGACCTTCAGATACGCAGTATTTT; cdr3_aa: CASTPPRPSDTQYF
j_call: TRBJ1-1; cdr3_length: 15; clone_size: -; d_call: -; v_call: TRBV6-2/TRBV6-3; cdr3_nt: TGTGCCAGCAGTTACTCACAGGAGACGAACACTGAAGCTTTCTTT; cdr3_aa: CASSYSQETNTEAFF
j_call: TRBJ2-1; cdr3_length: 13; clone_size: -; d_call: TRBD2; v_call: TRBV7-9; cdr3_nt: TGTGCCAGCAGCGCTGTTAAACACGCGGGAGTGTTCTTC; cdr3_aa: CASSAVKHAGVFF
j_call: TRBJ2-7; cdr3_length: 15; clone_size: once; d_call: TRBD1; v_call: TRBV9; cdr3_nt: TGTGCCAGCAGCCCACTTGGGACAGGGGCCCACGAGCAGTACTTC; cdr3_aa: CASSPLGTGAHEQYF
j_call: TRBJ2-7; cdr3_length: 15; clone_size: few; d_call: -; v_call: TRBV10-3; cdr3_nt: TGTGCCATCAGTACCCTAGCGCTGAGCTCCTACGAGCAGTACTTC; cdr3_aa: CAISTLALSSYEQYF